The next 22 T cell receptor beta chains were all read from a single sample in a study of T-cell memory formation after mild COVID-19. One entry per CDR3 protein, called by TCRdb with MiXCR from the 5' RACE reads. The sample holds about 390,000 distinct CDR3 sequences; 21% are singletons and the top ten take about an eighth. Sequencing was carried out using PBMCs or a T cell subset sorted from them (not recorded which). These receptors were taken from an adult woman who had mild COVID-19 (a few samples of this study predate the infection). Cell type and time point are not known.

The gene calls are TRBV12-3 or TRBV12-4 and TRBJ1-1, with D hard to call. This CDR3 spans 12 amino acids. V lost 5 bases, J lost 0 bases, and 4 bases lay in between. The DNA of the CDR3 is TGTGCCAGCAGTACCATGAACACTGAAGCTTTCTTT. This encodes CASSTMNTEAFF.

This clonotype was observed a few times. The rearrangement links TRBV4-1 to TRBJ2-7; 8 bases map to TRBD1. CDR1 and CDR2 from the germline V gene are MGHRA and YSYEKL. CDR3 length equals 15 residues. V dropped 4 bases and J dropped 4; count of bases not matched to a gene: 9. In DNA form, the CDR3 reads TGCGCCAGCAGCCGGCTGACGGACAGGGAATACGAGCAGTACTTC. It yields the protein CASSRLTDREYEQYF.

The rearrangement joins TRBV20-1 to TRBJ2-3; no clear D. The CDR3 is 11 amino acids. V dropped 6 bases and J dropped 5 bases, with 9 bases sitting between them. CDR1 DFQATT and CDR2 SNEGSKA come from the germline V gene (reference sequence). This CDR3 is CSAASGDTQYF. For the CDR3, the DNA is TGCAGTGCCGCCTCGGGAGATACGCAGTATTTT.

The genes are TRBV7-2 and TRBJ1-1; TRBD1 is a possible D gene (5 bases). The ends were cut back, 3 bases at V and 4 bases at J, with 9 bases in the middle. Germline assignment: CDR1 SGHTA and CDR2 FQGNSA. The CDR3 is made up of 13 amino acids. In DNA form, the CDR3 reads TGTGCCAGCAGCTTCGACAGAAGCACTGAAGCTTTCTTT. Translation: CASSFDRSTEAFF. Full variable domain (remainder filled in from reference TRBV7-2 and TRBJ1-1): GAGVSQSPSNKVTEKGKDVELRCDPISGHTALYWYRQSLGQGLEFLIYFQGNSAPDKSGLPSDRFSAERTGGSVSTLTIQRTQQEDSAVYLCASSFDRSTEAFFGQGTRLTVV.

This clonotype was counted many times. The J gene is TRBJ2-7, the V gene TRBV5-1, with TRBD1 matching 11 bases. Germline V gives CDR1 SGHRS, CDR2 YFSETQ. V lost 4 bases to trimming and J lost 3 bases; unmatched junction nucleotides: 3. This CDR3 is 14 amino acids long. The CDR3 sequence: CASSLGTGGYEQYF. The CDR3 nucleotides read TGCGCCAGCAGCCTGGGGACAGGGGGCTACGAGCAGTACTTC.

The rearrangement uses TRBV7-2 and TRBJ2-5, with 9 nucleotides matching TRBD2. CDR3 length: 16 amino acids. CDR1 and CDR2 (germline): SGHTA, FQGNSA. Germline trimming cut 2 bases from V and 1 base from J; bases unmatched to any gene: 5. The CDR3 protein is CASSLYSRGGQETQYF. As DNA, the CDR3 is TGTGCCAGCAGCTTATATTCGCGGGGGGGCCAAGAGACCCAGTACTTC.

This clonotype appeared many times. The gene calls are TRBV7-8 and TRBJ2-3, with D perhaps TRBD2 (5 bases). Germline V gives CDR1 SGHVS, CDR2 FQNEAQ. V lost 3 bases, J lost 3 bases, and 7 bases lay in between. The CDR3 extends over 13 amino acids. CDR3 nucleotide sequence: TGTGCCAGCAGCTTCGGGATAACAGATACGCAGTATTTT. Translation gives CASSFGITDTQYF. Supplemented by reference TRBV7-8 and TRBJ2-3, the full variable domain reads GAGVSQSPRYKVAKRGQDVALRCDPISGHVSLFWYQQALGQGPEFLTYFQNEAQLDKSGLPSDRFFAERPEGSVSTLKIQRTQQEDSAVYLCASSFGITDTQYFGPGTRLTVL.

The chain carries TRBV24-1 and TRBJ2-7; the match to TRBD2 covers 7 bases. Germline values: CDR1 KGHDR, CDR2 SFDVKD. The CDR3 extends over 16 amino acids. The junction had 8 bases not matched to a gene; V was cut back by 4 bases and J by 0 bases. The CDR3 spells CATSDPLAGDSYEQYF. CDR3 bases: TGTGCCACCAGTGACCCGCTGGCGGGGGACTCCTACGAGCAGTACTTC.

The rearrangement uses TRBV7-9 and TRBJ2-1; 10 bases match TRBD1. Germline CDR1 and CDR2: SEHNR and FQNEAQ (reference sequence). V shed 5 bases, J shed 6 bases, and the junction held 10 bases outside the gene matches. The CDR3 is 16 amino acids. The DNA of the CDR3 is TGTGCCAGCAGCCACTCGGACAGGGGGTATCGCAATGAGCAGTTCTTC. It is translated as CASSHSDRGYRNEQFF.

The V gene is TRBV19, the J gene TRBJ2-7; TRBD2 agrees at 10 bases. The CDR3 consists of 16 residues. With 5 bases clipped from V and 6 bases from J, the junction kept 13 bases outside the gene matches. Germline V gene data show CDR1 as LNHDA and CDR2 as SQIVND (reference sequence). CDR3 coding DNA: TGTGCCAGTAGTGAGCGGGGGGGGCGCGCCCCAGGCGAGCAGTACTTC. Amino acids: CASSERGGRAPGEQYF.

This chain connects TRBV9 to TRBJ2-7; D perhaps matches TRBD1 (6 bases). Trimming removed 4 bases at V and 5 bases at J, with 22 bases between. Germline CDR1 reads SGDLS; CDR2 reads YYNGEE. This CDR3 is 16 amino acids long. In DNA, the CDR3 is TGTGCCAGCAGCCCCCGGGTTGGGGGCAGGGTACACGAGCAGTACTTC. It translates to CASSPRVGGRVHEQYF.

This sequence joins TRBV7-9 and TRBJ2-3, with TRBD1 as a possible D gene (5 bases). Trimming removed 6 bases from V and 4 bases from J, with 20 bases in between. In germline, CDR1 is SEHNR, CDR2 FQNEAQ (reference sequence). The CDR3 length is 16 residues. CDR3 sequence: CASRRALSQGADTQYF. CDR3 coding DNA: TGTGCCAGCAGACGAGCGCTCTCACAAGGGGCAGATACGCAGTATTTT.

This clonotype has a handful of counts. V and J are TRBV15 and TRBJ2-2; no clear D. Germline-derived CDR1 and CDR2 are LNHNV and YYDKDF (reference sequence). V lost 0 bases, J lost 3 bases, and 11 bases lay in between. This CDR3 has 16 amino acids. The CDR3 coding sequence is TGTGCCACCAGCAGAGATCGGCGGCGCGACACCGGGGAGCTGTTTTTT. Translation: CATSRDRRRDTGELFF.

This clonotype has a handful of counts. This chain uses TRBV19 with TRBJ2-7, with 8 bases identical to TRBD1. J gave up 5 bases and V 6 bases, and 6 bases lay outside the gene matches. The CDR3 extends over 13 amino acids. Germline V gene lookup returns CDR1 LNHDA and CDR2 SQIVND (reference sequence). CDR3 amino acids: CASSWTGNHEQYF. The CDR3 coding sequence is TGTGCCAGTAGCTGGACAGGGAATCACGAGCAGTACTTC.

The chain couples TRBV20-1 to TRBJ2-3; D is ambiguous. V shed 3 bases and J shed 4 bases, with 8 bases lying between them. This CDR3 has 12 amino acids. Germline CDR1 reads DFQATT; CDR2 reads SNEGSKA (reference sequence). CDR3 amino acids: CSARQAPDTQYF. Written as DNA, the CDR3 is TGCAGTGCTAGGCAAGCCCCAGATACGCAGTATTTT.

This chain joins TRBV3-1 and TRBJ1-3; the D is unclear. CDR3 length: 15 residues. CDR1 and CDR2 from the germline V gene are LGHDT and YNNKEL (reference sequence). V dropped 4 bases and J dropped 3 bases, with 13 bases sitting between them. The CDR3 DNA follows: TGTGCCAGCAGCCCAGGTACCCTGGGTGGAAACACCATATATTTT. Residues: CASSPGTLGGNTIYF.

This clonotype was counted a few times. This sequence joins TRBV12-3 or TRBV12-4 and TRBJ2-5; the D gene is possibly TRBD1 (6 bases). The CDR3 spans 13 residues. V was cut by 3 bases and J by 4 bases, with 9 bases left in between. As DNA, the CDR3 is TGTGCCAGCAGTTTTCTAGGGGGAGAGACCCAGTACTTC. Protein product: CASSFLGGETQYF.

This clonotype was detected only a few times. The gene calls are TRBV20-1 and TRBJ2-7; D unresolved. Trimming removed 5 bases at V and 6 bases at J, with 11 bases between. This CDR3 has 11 amino acids. Germline assignment: CDR1 DFQATT and CDR2 SNEGSKA (reference sequence). The CDR3 DNA is TGCAGTGCTCCCTCCGTGGGCGAGCAGTACTTC. It specifies CSAPSVGEQYF.

The chain recombines TRBV7-8 with TRBJ2-7, with 7 bases identical to TRBD1. CDR1 and CDR2 from the germline V gene are SGHVS and FQNEAQ. The ends lost 7 bases at V and 2 bases at J; junction bases unmatched: 11. The CDR3 runs to 15 residues. The CDR3 loop is CASTKSGTATYEQYF. Here the CDR3 DNA reads TGTGCCAGCACCAAATCCGGGACAGCGACCTACGAGCAGTACTTC.

In its sample, this clonotype was seen a few times. The genes are TRBV7-8 and TRBJ1-1, with D possibly matching TRBD1 (5 bases). The CDR3 consists of 16 residues. Trimming left V 3 bases short and J 1 base short, with 15 bases between. The V gene's germline CDR1 is SGHVS and CDR2 FQNEAQ. In DNA form, the CDR3 reads TGTGCCAGCAGCTTTAACCCAGGGAGCACGAACACTGAAGCTTTCTTT. Translated: CASSFNPGSTNTEAFF.

This clonotype has only a few counts. The chain combines TRBV7-9 with TRBJ1-1; 8 positions match TRBD1. The germline V gene encodes CDR1 SEHNR and CDR2 FQNEAQ (reference sequence). With 5 bases clipped from V and 1 base from J, the junction kept 12 bases outside the gene matches. The CDR3 covers 17 residues. CDR3 coding DNA: TGTGCCAGCAGCCCAGCCGGACAGGGCCGGGCGAACACTGAAGCTTTCTTT. This sequence encodes CASSPAGQGRANTEAFF.

CDR3 in amino acids: CSASDRGHYNEQFF. In nucleotides, the CDR3 is TGCAGTGCTAGCGACAGGGGGCATTACAATGAGCAGTTCTTC. The chain has TRBV20-1 and TRBJ2-1, with 10 bases aligning to TRBD1. CDR3 length: 14 amino acids. V lost 3 bases to trimming and J lost 4 bases; unmatched junction nucleotides: 3. Looked up from germline, CDR1 is DFQATT and CDR2 is SNEGSKA (reference sequence).